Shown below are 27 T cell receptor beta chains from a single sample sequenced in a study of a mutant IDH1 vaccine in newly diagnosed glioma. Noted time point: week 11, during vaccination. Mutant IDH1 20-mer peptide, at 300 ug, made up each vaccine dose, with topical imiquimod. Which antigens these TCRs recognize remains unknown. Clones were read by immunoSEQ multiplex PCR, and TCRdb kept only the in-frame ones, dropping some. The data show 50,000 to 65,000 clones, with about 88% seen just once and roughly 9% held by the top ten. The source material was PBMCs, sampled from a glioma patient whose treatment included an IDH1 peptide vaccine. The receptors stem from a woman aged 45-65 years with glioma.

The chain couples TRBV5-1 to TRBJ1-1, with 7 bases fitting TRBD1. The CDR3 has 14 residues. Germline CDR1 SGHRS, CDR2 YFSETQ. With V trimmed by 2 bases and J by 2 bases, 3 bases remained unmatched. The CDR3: CASSFQGDNTEAFF. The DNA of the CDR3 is TGCGCCAGCAGCTTCCAGGGGGACAACACTGAAGCTTTCTTT.

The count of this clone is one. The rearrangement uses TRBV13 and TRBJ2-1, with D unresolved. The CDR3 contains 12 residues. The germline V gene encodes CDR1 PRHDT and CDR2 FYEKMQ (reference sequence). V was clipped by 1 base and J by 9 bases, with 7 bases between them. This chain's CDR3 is CASSLALGEQFF. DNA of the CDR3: TGTGCCAGCAGCTTAGCCCTCGGTGAGCAGTTCTTC.

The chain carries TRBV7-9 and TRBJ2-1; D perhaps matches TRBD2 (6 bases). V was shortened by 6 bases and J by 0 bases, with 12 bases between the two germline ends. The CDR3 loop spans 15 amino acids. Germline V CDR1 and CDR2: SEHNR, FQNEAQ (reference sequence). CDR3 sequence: CASSRDSLSYNEQFF. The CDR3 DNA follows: TGTGCCAGCAGTCGGGACTCCCTCTCCTACAATGAGCAGTTCTTC.

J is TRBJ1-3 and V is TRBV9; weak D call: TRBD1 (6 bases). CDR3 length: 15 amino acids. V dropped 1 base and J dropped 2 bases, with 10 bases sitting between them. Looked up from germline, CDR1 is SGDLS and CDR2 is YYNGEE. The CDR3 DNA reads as TGTGCCAGCAGCGTAAGGGCAGGGGCTGGAAACACCATATATTTT. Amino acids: CASSVRAGAGNTIYF.

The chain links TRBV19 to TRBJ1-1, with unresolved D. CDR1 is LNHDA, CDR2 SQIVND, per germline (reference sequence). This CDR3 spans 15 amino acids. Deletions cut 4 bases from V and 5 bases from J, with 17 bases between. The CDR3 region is CASSSLRGIGTEAFF. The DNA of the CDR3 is TGTGCCAGTAGTAGCCTACGAGGAATCGGGACTGAAGCTTTCTTT.

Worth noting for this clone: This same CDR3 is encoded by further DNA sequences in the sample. CDR3 protein: CATSRGGGSYNEQFF. Here the CDR3 DNA reads TGTGCCACCAGCCGGGGGGGAGGATCCTACAATGAGCAGTTCTTC. The chain joins TRBV15 to TRBJ2-1; 8 bases line up with TRBD2. The germline V gene encodes CDR1 LNHNV and CDR2 YYDKDF (reference sequence). Trimming at V came to 5 bases and at J to 1 base, leaving 4 bases not matched to a gene. CDR3 length: 15 amino acids.

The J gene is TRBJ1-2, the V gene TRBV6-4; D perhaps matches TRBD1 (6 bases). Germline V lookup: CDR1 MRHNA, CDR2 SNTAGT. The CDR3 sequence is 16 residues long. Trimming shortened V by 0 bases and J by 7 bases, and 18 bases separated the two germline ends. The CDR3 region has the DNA TGTGCCAGCAGTGACTCCCCGGGGGGCCTACGAGTTGGCTACACCTTC. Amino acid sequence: CASSDSPGGLRVGYTF.

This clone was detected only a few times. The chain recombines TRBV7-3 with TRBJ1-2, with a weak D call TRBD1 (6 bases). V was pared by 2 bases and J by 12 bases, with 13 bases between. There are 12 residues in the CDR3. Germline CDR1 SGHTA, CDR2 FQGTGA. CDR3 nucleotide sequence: TGTGCCAGCAGCTTAGGAGGGGGTCCTGACACCTTC. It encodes CASSLGGGPDTF.

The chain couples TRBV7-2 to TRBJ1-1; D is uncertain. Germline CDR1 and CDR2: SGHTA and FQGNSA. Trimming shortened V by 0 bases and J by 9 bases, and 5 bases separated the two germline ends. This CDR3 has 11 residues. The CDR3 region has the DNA TGTGCCAGCAGCTTAGCCCCCAAAGCTTTCTTT. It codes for CASSLAPKAFF.

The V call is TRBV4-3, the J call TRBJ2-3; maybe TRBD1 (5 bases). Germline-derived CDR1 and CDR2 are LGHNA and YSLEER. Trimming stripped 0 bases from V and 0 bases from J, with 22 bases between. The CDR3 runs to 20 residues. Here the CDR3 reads CASSQDSGVGAYTSTDTQYF. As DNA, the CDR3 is TGCGCCAGCAGCCAAGATTCCGGCGTAGGGGCCTATACTAGCACAGATACGCAGTATTTT.

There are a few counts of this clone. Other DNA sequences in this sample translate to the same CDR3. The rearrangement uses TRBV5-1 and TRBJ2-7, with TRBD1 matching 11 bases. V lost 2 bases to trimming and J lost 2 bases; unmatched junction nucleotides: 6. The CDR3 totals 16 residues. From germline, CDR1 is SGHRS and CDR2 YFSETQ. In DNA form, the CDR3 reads TGCGCCAGCAGCTTAAGTCCGGGACAGGGGGCCTACGAGCAGTACTTC. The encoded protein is CASSLSPGQGAYEQYF.

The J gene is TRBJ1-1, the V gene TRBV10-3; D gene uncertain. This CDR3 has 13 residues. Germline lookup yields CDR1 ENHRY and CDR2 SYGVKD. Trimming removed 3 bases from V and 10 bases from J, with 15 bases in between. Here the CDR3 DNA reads TGTGCCATCAGTGATGGGGTCGAGGTCGGAGCTTTCTTT. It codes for CAISDGVEVGAFF.

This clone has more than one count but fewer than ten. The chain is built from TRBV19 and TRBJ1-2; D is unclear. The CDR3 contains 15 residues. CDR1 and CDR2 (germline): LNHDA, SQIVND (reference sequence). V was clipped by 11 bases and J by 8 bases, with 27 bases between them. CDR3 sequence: CAALGSINLRSGYTF. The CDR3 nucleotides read TGTGCCGCTTTAGGATCAATTAACCTCCGCTCGGGCTACACCTTC.

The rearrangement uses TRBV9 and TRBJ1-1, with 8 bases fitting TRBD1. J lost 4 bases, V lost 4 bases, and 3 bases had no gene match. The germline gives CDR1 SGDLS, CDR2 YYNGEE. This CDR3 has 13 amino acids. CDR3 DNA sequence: TGTGCCAGCAGCTACACAGGGGGCACTGAAGCTTTCTTT. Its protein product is CASSYTGGTEAFF.

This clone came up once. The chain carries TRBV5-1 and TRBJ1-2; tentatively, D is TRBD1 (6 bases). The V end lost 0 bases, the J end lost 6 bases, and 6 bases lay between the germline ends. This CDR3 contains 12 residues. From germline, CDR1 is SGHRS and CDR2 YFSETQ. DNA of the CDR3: TGCGCCAGCAGCTTGGAGGGGGATGGCTACACCTTC. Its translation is CASSLEGDGYTF.

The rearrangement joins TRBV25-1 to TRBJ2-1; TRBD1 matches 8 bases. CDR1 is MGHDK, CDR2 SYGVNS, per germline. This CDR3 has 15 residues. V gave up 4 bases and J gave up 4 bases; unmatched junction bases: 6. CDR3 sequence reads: CASSGGQDFYNEQFF. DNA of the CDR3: TGTGCCAGCAGTGGGGGACAGGACTTTTACAATGAGCAGTTCTTC.

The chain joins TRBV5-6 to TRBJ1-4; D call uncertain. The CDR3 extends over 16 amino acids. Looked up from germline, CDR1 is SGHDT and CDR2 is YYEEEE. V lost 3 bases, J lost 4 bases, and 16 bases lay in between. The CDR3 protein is CASSSKRALGNEKLFF. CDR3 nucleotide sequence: TGTGCCAGCAGCTCGAAAAGGGCGTTGGGTAATGAAAAACTGTTTTTT.

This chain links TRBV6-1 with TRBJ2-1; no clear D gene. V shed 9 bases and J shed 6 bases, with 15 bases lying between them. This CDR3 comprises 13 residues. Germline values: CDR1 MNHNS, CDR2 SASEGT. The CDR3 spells CASQLAFANEQFF. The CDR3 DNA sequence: TGTGCCAGTCAACTTGCGTTTGCCAATGAGCAGTTCTTC.

CDR3 loop: CASRLTGARGYF. In DNA form, the CDR3 reads TGTGCCAGCCGATTAACCGGGGCCCGAGGGTACTTC. The rearrangement joins TRBV2 to TRBJ2-7; tentatively, D is TRBD1 or TRBD2 (5 bases each). Germline CDR1 and CDR2: SNHLY and FYNNEI. The V end was cut by 8 bases, the J end by 12 bases, with 20 bases between. The CDR3 has 12 residues.

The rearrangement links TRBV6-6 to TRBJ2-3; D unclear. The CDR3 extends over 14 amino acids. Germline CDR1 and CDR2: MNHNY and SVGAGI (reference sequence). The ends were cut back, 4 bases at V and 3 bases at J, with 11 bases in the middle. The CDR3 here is CASSFSDQTDTQYF. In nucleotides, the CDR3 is TGTGCCAGCAGTTTCTCCGACCAAACAGATACGCAGTATTTT.

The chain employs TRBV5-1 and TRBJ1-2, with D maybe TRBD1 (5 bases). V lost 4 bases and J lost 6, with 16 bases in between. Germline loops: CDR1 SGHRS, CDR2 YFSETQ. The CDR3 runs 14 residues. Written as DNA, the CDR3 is TGCGCCAGCAGCGGCGGGCAGGGAGAAAATGGCTACACCTTC. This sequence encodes CASSGGQGENGYTF.

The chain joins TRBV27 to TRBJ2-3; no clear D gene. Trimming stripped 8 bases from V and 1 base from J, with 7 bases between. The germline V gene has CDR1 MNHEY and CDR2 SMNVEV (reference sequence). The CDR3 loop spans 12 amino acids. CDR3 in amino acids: CASGRGTDTQYF. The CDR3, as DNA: TGTGCCAGCGGGCGAGGCACAGATACGCAGTATTTT.

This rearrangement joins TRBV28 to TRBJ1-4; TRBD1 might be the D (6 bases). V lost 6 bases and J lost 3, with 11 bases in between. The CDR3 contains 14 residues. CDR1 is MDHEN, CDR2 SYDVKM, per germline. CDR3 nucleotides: TGTGCCAGCAGCAACAGGGTATCTAATGAAAAACTGTTTTTT. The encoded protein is CASSNRVSNEKLFF.

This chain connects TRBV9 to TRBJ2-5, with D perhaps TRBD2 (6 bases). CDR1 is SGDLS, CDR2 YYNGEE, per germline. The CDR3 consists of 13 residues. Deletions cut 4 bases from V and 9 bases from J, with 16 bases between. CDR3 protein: CASSPRAGGAQYF. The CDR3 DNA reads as TGTGCCAGCAGCCCTCGGGCCGGCGGGGCCCAGTACTTC. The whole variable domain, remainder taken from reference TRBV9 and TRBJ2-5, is DSGVTQTPKHLITATGQRVTLRCSPRSGDLSVYWYQQSLDQGLQFLIQYYNGEERAKGNILERFSAQQFPDLHSELNLSSLELGDSALYFCASSPRAGGAQYFGPGTRLLVL.

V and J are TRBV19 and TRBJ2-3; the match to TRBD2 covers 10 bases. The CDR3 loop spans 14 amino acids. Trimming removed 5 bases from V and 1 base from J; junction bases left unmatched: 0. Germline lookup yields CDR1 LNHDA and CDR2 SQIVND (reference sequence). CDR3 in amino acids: CASSLAGGTDTQYF. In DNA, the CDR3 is TGTGCCAGTAGTCTAGCGGGGGGCACAGATACGCAGTATTTT. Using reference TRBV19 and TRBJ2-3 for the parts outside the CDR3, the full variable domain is DGGITQSPKYLFRKEGQNVTLSCEQNLNHDAMYWYRQDPGQGLRLIYYSQIVNDFQKGDIAEGYSVSREKKESFPLTVTSAQKNPTAFYLCASSLAGGTDTQYFGPGTRLTVL.

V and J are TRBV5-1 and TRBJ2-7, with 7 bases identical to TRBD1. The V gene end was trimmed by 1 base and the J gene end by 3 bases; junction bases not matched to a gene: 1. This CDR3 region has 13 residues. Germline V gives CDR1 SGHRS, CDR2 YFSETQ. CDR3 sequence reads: CASSLTGVYEQYF. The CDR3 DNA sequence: TGCGCCAGCAGCTTGACAGGGGTCTACGAGCAGTACTTC.

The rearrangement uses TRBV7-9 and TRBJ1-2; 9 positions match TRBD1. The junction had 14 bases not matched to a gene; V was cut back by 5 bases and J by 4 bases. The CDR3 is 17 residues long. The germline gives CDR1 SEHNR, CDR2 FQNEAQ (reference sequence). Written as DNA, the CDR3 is TGTGCCAGCAGCGAGGGACAGGGTAGAGGAGTAGGCTATGGCTACACCTTC. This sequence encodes CASSEGQGRGVGYGYTF.